This T cell receptor beta chain is from a study of T cell responses to AZD1222 COVID-19 vaccine. Data came from immunoSEQ multiplex PCR; TCRdb stores just in-frame clones and leaves some out. The sample lists 55,000 to 75,000 clones, 75% to 90% seen once, with just over 20% in the top ten. The V end was cut by 4 bases, the J end by 4 bases, with 18 bases between. Germline V gene lookup returns CDR1 SGHNT and CDR2 YYREEE (reference sequence). The CDR3 has 16 residues. This specimen consisted of peripheral blood, obtained on day 0 of AZD1222 vaccination. This sequence was found in an adult in good health. V gene TRBV5-4 combines with J gene TRBJ1-5; D gene unclear. Here the CDR3 reads CASSVGPAGRNQPQHF. Written as DNA, the CDR3 is TGTGCCAGCAGCGTCGGGCCGGCAGGACGAAATCAGCCCCAGCATTTT.